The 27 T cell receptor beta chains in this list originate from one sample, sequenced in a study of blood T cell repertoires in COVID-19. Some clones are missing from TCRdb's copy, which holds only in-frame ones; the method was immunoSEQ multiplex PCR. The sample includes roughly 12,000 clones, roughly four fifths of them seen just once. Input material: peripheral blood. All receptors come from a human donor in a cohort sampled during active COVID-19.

For the CDR3, the DNA is TGTGCCTGGAGCCGACGGGATGAGCAGTACTTC. It codes for CAWSRRDEQYF. V is TRBV30 and J is TRBJ2-7, with D possibly matching TRBD2 (5 bases). V dropped 3 bases and J dropped 7 bases, with 10 bases sitting between them. This CDR3 region has 11 residues. Germline V gene lookup returns CDR1 GTSNPN and CDR2 SVGIG (reference sequence).

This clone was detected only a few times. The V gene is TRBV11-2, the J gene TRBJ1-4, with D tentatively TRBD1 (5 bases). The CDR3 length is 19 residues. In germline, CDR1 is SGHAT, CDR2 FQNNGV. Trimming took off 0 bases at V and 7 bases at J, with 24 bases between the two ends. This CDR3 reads CASSLDGPRGGEEGEKLFF. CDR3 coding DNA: TGTGCCAGCAGCTTAGATGGCCCCCGGGGAGGGGAGGAGGGTGAAAAACTGTTTTTT.

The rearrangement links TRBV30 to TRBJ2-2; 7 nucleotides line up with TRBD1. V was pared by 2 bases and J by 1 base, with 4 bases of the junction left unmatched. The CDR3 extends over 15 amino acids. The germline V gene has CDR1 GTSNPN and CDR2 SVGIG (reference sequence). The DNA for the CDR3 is TGTGCCTGGAGTCCGGGACAGAAGAACACCGGGGAGCTGTTTTTT. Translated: CAWSPGQKNTGELFF.

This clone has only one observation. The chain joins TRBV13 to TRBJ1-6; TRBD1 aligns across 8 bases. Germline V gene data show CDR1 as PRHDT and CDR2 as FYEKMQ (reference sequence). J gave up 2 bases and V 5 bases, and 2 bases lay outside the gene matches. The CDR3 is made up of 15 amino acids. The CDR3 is CASSEGQAYNSPLHF. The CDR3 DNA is TGTGCCAGCAGCGAGGGACAGGCCTATAATTCACCCCTCCACTTT.

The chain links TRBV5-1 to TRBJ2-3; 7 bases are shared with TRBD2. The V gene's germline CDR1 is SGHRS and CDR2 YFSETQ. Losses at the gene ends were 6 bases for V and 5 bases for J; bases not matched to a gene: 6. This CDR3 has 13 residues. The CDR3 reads CASNLGGGDTQYF. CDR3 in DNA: TGCGCCAGCAACCTGGGCGGGGGAGATACGCAGTATTTT.

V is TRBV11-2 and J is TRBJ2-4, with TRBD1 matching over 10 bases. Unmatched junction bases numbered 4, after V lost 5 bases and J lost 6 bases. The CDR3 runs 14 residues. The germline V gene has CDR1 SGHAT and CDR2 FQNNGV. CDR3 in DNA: TGTGCCAGCAGCACGGACAGGGGGAGAAACATTCAGTACTTC. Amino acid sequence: CASSTDRGRNIQYF. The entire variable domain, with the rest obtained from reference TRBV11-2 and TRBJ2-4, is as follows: EAGVAQSPRYKIIEKRQSVAFWCNPISGHATLYWYQQILGQGPKLLIQFQNNGVVDDSQLPKDRFSAERLKGVDSTLKIQPAKLEDSAVYLCASSTDRGRNIQYFGAGTRLSVL.

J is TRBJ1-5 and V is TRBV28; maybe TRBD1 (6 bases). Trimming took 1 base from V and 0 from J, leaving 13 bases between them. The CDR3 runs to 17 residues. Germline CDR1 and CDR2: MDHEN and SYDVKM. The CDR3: CASSLSSLGGSNQPQHF. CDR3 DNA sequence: TGTGCCAGCAGTTTATCTAGCCTAGGGGGTAGCAATCAGCCCCAGCATTTT.

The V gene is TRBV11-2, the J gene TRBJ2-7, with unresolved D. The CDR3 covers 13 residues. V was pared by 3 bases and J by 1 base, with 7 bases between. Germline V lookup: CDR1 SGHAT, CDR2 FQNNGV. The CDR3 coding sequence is TGTGCCAGCAGCTTTCAGTATTCCTACGAGCAGTACTTC. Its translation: CASSFQYSYEQYF.

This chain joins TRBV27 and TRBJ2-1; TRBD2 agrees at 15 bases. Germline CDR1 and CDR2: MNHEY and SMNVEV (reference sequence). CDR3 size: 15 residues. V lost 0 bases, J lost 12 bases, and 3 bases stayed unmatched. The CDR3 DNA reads TGTGCCAGCAGTTTATCCGGACTAGCGGGAGGGAGGCAGTTCTTC. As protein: CASSLSGLAGGRQFF.

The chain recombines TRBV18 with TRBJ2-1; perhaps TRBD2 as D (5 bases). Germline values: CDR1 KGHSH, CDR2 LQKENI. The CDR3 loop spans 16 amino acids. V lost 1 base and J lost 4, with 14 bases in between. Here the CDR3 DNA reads TGTGCCAGCTCACCACGGGCTAGCCGTAAGTACAATGAGCAGTTCTTC. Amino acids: CASSPRASRKYNEQFF.

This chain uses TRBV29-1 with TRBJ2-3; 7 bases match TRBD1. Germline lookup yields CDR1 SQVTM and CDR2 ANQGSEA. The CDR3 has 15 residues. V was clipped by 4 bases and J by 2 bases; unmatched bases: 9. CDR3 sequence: CSVALQGSYTDTQYF. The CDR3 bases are TGCAGCGTTGCCCTACAGGGGTCCTACACAGATACGCAGTATTTT.

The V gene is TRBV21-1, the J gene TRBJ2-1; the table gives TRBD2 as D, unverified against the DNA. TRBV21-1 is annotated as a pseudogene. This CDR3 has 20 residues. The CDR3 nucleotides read TGTGCCAGCAGCAAAGCGCTTTACCGGACTAGCGGGGGTTCCTACAATGAGCAGTTCTTC. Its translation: CASSKALYRTSGGSYNEQFF.

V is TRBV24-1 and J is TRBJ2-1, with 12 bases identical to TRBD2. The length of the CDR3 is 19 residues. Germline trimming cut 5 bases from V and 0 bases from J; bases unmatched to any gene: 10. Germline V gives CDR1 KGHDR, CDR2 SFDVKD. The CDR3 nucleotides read TGTGCCACCAGTGCCGTGGGACTAGCGGGCGGAAGCTCCTACAATGAGCAGTTCTTC. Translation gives CATSAVGLAGGSSYNEQFF.

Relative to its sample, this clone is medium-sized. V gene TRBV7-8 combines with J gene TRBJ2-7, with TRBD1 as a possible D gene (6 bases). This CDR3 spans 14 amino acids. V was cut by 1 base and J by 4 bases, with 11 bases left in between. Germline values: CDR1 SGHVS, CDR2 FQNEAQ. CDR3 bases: TGTGCCAGCAGCTTAGGAGGGACACCTTACGAGCAGTACTTC. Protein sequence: CASSLGGTPYEQYF.

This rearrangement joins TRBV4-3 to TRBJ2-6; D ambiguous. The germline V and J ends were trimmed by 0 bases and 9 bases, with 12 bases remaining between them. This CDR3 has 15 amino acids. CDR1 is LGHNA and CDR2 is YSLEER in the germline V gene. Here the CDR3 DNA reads TGCGCCAGCAGCCAAGATGGGTCAAGACTCAACGTCCTGACTTTC. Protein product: CASSQDGSRLNVLTF.

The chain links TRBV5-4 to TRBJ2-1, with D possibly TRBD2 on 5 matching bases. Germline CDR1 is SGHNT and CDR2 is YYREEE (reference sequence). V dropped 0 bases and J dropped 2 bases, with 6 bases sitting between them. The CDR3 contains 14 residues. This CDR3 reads CASSLGGPYNEQFF. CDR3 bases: TGTGCCAGCAGCTTGGGAGGGCCCTACAATGAGCAGTTCTTC.

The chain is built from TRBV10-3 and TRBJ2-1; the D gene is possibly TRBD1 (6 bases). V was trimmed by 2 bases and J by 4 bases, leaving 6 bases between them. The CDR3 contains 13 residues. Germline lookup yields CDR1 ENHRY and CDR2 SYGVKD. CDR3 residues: CAISEQGYNEQFF. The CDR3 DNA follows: TGTGCCATCAGTGAGCAGGGGTACAATGAGCAGTTCTTC.

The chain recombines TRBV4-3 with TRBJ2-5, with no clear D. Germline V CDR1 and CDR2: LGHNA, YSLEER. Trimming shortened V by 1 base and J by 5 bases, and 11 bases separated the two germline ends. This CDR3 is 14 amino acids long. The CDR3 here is CASSQVWAAETQYF. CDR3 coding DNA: TGCGCCAGCAGCCAAGTCTGGGCCGCCGAGACCCAGTACTTC.

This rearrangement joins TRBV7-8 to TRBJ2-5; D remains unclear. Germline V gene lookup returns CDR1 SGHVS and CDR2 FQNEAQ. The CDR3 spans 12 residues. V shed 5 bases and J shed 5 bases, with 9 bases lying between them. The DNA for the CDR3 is TGTGCCAGCAGCCCCATTCGGGAGACCCAGTACTTC. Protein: CASSPIRETQYF.

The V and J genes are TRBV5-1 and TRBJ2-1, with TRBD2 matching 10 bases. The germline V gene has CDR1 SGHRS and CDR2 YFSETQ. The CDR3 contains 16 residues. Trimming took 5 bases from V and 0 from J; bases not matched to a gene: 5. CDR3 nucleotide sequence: TGCGCCAGCAGGCTGGCTAGCGGGAGCTCCTACAATGAGCAGTTCTTC. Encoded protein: CASRLASGSSYNEQFF.

Here the CDR3 DNA reads TGTGCCAGCAGCCAAGAAATCAGGCTTTACAATGAGCAGTTCTTC. Its translation: CASSQEIRLYNEQFF. The genes are TRBV14 and TRBJ2-1, with no clear D. The CDR3 is 15 residues long. V shed 0 bases and J shed 4 bases, with 10 bases lying between them. From germline, CDR1 is SGHDN and CDR2 FVKESK.

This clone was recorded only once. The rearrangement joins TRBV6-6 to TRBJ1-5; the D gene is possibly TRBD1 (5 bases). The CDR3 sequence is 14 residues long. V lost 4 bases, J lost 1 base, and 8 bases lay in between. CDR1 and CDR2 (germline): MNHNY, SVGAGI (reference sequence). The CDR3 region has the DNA TGTGCCAGCAGTTGGGACTTAAGCAATCAGCCCCAGCATTTT. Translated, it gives CASSWDLSNQPQHF.

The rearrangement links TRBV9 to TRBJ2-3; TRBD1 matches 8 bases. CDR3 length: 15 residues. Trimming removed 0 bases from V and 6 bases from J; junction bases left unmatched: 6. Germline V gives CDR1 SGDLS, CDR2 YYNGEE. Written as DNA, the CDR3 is TGTGCCAGCAGCGTAGAGGACAGGGTCGGTGATACGCAGTATTTT. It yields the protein CASSVEDRVGDTQYF.

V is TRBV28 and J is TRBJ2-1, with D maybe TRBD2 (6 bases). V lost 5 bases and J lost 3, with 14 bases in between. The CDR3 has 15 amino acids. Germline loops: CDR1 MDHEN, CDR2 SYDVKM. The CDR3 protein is CASSRLAFDYNEQFF. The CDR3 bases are TGTGCCAGCAGTCGCCTAGCGTTCGACTACAATGAGCAGTTCTTC. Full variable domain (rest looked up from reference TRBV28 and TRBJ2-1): DVKVTQSSRYLVKRTGEKVFLECVQDMDHENMFWYRQDPGLGLRLIYFSYDVKMKEKGDIPEGYSVSREKKERFSLILESASTNQTSMYLCASSRLAFDYNEQFFGPGTRLTVL.

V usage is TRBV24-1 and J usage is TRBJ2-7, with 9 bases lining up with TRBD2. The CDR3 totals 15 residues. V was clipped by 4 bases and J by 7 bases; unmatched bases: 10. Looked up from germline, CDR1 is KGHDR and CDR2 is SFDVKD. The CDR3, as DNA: TGTGCCACCAGTGACCCTGGTAGCGGGGGCAGGGAGCAGTACTTC. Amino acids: CATSDPGSGGREQYF.

The CDR3 is CASSIGGGFTDTQYF. The DNA for the CDR3 is TGTGCCAGTAGTATAGGCGGCGGATTCACAGATACGCAGTATTTT. The genes are TRBV19 and TRBJ2-3; D not certain. Germline CDR1 and CDR2: LNHDA and SQIVND (reference sequence). Trimming pared 1 base from V and 2 bases from J, leaving 10 bases between. CDR3 length: 15 amino acids.

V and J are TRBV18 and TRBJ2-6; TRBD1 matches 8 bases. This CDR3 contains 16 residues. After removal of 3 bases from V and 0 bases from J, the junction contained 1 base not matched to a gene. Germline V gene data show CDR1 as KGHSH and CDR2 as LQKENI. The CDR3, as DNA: TGTGCCAGCTCACCGGACAGGGCCTCTGGGGCCAACGTCCTGACTTTC. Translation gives CASSPDRASGANVLTF. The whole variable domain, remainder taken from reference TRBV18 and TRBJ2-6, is NAGVMQNPRHLVRRRGQEARLRCSPMKGHSHVYWYRQLPEEGLKFMVYLQKENIIDESGMPKERFSAEFPKEGPSILRIQQVVRGDSAAYFCASSPDRASGANVLTFGAGSRLTVL.